This T cell receptor (beta chain) came from a study of T cells after yellow fever vaccination. This clonotype was observed a handful of times. The antigen remains undetermined. The germline V gene encodes CDR1 SNHLY and CDR2 FYNNEI. This CDR3 region has 18 residues. With V trimmed by 4 bases and J by 0 bases, 10 bases remained unmatched. TCRdb independently ran MiXCR on the 5' RACE reads; one entry per CDR3 protein. The sample yields around 360,000 distinct CDR3 sequences, approximately 10% seen once. General study results and limits: Booster sampling recovered most clones from primary vaccination (less than 97% CD4, over 75% CD8).

The V gene is TRBV2, the J gene TRBJ2-7; 12 bases map to TRBD2. The specimen was PBMCs, collected on the day of the first yellow fever vaccination. The source is a man younger than 35 who received the YFV17D yellow fever vaccine. This CDR3 reads CASSGTSGTFVASYEQYV. The CDR3 bases are TGTGCCAGCAGTGGGACTAGCGGGACCTTTGTGGCCTCCTACGAGCAGTACGTC.